Following are 5 T cell receptor beta chains from one sample sequenced in a study of T cell repertoires in cytomegalovirus infection. TCRdb processed the reads anew with MiXCR; each CDR3 protein has one entry. The data contain roughly 570,000 distinct CDR3 sequences, 40% of them singletons. Antigens for these TCRs are unknown. The starting material was cultured PBMCs, obtained from culture after CMV antigen stimulation. All receptors derive from a human donor in good health (CMV status not recorded). Some clones in this sample may be carry-over from other donors' samples.

Here the CDR3 DNA reads TGTGCCAGCAGCCCGAACACTCAATCCTACAATGAGCAGTTCTTC. It yields the protein CASSPNTQSYNEQFF. The rearrangement joins TRBV7-8 to TRBJ2-1; D is unresolved. Germline CDR1 and CDR2: SGHVS and FQNEAQ. This CDR3 has 15 residues. V was pared by 5 bases and J by 1 base, with 12 bases between.

J is TRBJ2-7 and V is TRBV18; TRBD1 aligns across 10 bases. The CDR3 totals 15 residues. Trimming at V came to 3 bases and at J to 5 bases, leaving 7 bases not matched to a gene. From germline, CDR1 is KGHSH and CDR2 LQKENI. CDR3 coding DNA: TGTGCCAGCTCACCGATCCGGGACAGGGGCGACGAGCAGTACTTC. Translation: CASSPIRDRGDEQYF.

This chain joins TRBV20-1 and TRBJ2-1, with TRBD2 identical over 7 bases. This CDR3 has 14 amino acids. CDR1 is DFQATT and CDR2 is SNEGSKA in the germline V gene (reference sequence). The trim removed 1 base at V and 7 bases at J, leaving 7 bases unmatched. The CDR3 nucleotides read TGCAGTGCTAGAGTGGCTAGCGGCACTAATGAGCAGTTCTTC. Translation gives CSARVASGTNEQFF.

The rearrangement uses TRBV10-3 and TRBJ2-1; possibly TRBD2 for D (5 bases). The germline gives CDR1 ENHRY, CDR2 SYGVKD. CDR3 length: 15 amino acids. V dropped 3 bases and J dropped 2 bases, with 11 bases sitting between them. The CDR3 DNA reads as TGTGCCATCAGTGATGAGGGATCACCCTACAATGAGCAGTTCTTC. The encoded protein is CAISDEGSPYNEQFF.

This clonotype has only a few counts. The CDR3 is CASSASLFFKDTQYF. CDR3 nucleotides: TGTGCCAGCAGTGCTAGTCTTTTTTTTAAAGATACGCAGTATTTT. This chain joins TRBV6-1 and TRBJ2-3; the D is unclear. The CDR3 covers 15 residues. V shed 4 bases and J shed 5 bases, with 16 bases lying between them. Looked up from germline, CDR1 is MNHNS and CDR2 is SASEGT.